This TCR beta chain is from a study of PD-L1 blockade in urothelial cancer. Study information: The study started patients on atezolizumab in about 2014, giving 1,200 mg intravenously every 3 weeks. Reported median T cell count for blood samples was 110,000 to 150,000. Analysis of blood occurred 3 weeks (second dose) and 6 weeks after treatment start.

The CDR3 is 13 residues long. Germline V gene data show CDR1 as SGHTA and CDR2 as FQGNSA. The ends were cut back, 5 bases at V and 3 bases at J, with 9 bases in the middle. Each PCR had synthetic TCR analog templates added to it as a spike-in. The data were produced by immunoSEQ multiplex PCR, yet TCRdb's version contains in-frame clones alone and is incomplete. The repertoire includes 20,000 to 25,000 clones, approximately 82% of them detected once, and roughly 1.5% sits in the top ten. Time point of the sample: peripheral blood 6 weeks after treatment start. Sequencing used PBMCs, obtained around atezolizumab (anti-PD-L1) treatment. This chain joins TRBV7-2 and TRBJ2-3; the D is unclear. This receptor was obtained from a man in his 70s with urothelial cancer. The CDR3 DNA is TGTGCCAGCAGCCCCAGAACGACAGATACGCAGTATTTT. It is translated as CASSPRTTDTQYF. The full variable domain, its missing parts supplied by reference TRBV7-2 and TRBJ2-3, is GAGVSQSPSNKVTEKGKDVELRCDPISGHTALYWYRQSLGQGLEFLIYFQGNSAPDKSGLPSDRFSAERTGGSVSTLTIQRTQQEDSAVYLCASSPRTTDTQYFGPGTRLTVL.